What follows are 32 T cell receptor beta chains derived from one specimen sequenced in a study of T cells in Graves' hyperthyroidism and ophthalmopathy. TCR beta CDR3 sequences were amplified from RNA transcripts. With the HTBI primer set, the TCR CDR3 went through a first round of RT-PCR. TCRdb called the multiplex PCR reads again in MiXCR, with one record for every CDR3 protein. Of 500,000 to 550,000 distinct CDR3 sequences listed, more than 20% are singletons. Sequencing was carried out using blood. These receptors were taken from a man aged 18-30 years with Graves' hyperthyroidism.

The V and J genes are TRBV7-9 and TRBJ1-2, with D possibly being TRBD1 (5 bases). The CDR3 length is 14 residues. Germline CDR1 SEHNR, CDR2 FQNEAQ (reference sequence). V was pared by 0 bases and J by 5 bases, with 10 bases between. CDR3 sequence reads: CASSLAGSGYGYTF. CDR3 DNA: TGTGCCAGCAGCTTAGCAGGGTCAGGGTATGGCTACACCTTC.

This clonotype was recorded at least ten times. The chain joins TRBV30 to TRBJ1-1; no firm D call. Trimming stripped 5 bases from V and 1 base from J, with 11 bases between. Germline V gene sequence: CDR1 GTSNPN, CDR2 SVGIG (reference sequence). This CDR3 spans 13 amino acids. The CDR3 spells CAWGPGGNTEAFF. In DNA form, the CDR3 reads TGTGCCTGGGGACCCGGCGGGAACACTGAAGCTTTCTTT.

The J gene is TRBJ1-1, the V gene TRBV12-3 or TRBV12-4; D gene uncertain. The CDR3 is 11 amino acids. Trimming took off 11 bases at V and 1 base at J, with 8 bases between the two ends. The CDR3 DNA reads TGTGCCGCGGGAGGGAACACTGAAGCTTTCTTT. It translates to CAAGGNTEAFF.

This clonotype was found many times. The CDR3 nucleotides read TGTGCCAGCAGTTTAAGGGGAGGCAATCAGCCCCAGCATTTT. It codes for CASSLRGGNQPQHF. This chain uses TRBV28 with TRBJ1-5; tentatively, D is TRBD1 (5 bases). The V gene's germline CDR1 is MDHEN and CDR2 SYDVKM. The length of the CDR3 is 14 residues. The V and J ends lost 2 bases and 2 bases respectively, with 7 bases between them.

In its sample, this clonotype was seen many times. Germline and junction disagree at one end, which may indicate a read error. This chain joins TRBV5-1 and TRBJ2-7; 11 positions match TRBD1. Germline lookup yields CDR1 SGHRS and CDR2 YFSETQ. This CDR3 comprises 14 residues. The CDR3 region has the DNA TGTGCCAGTAGTAGGGACAGGGGGTCCTACGAGCAGTACTTC. It encodes CASSRDRGSYEQYF.

This clonotype was counted many times. The gene calls are TRBV6-1 and TRBJ2-7; 12 bases fit TRBD2. CDR3 length: 13 residues. Germline lookup yields CDR1 MNHNS and CDR2 SASEGT. The V gene end was trimmed by 4 bases and the J gene end by 7 bases; junction bases not matched to a gene: 2. CDR3 in amino acids: CASSGTSGVEQYF. The CDR3 DNA is TGTGCCAGCAGTGGGACTAGCGGGGTTGAGCAGTACTTC.

This clonotype was observed at least ten times. The chain has TRBV24-1 and TRBJ1-1; 8 bases are a match to TRBD1. The germline V gene has CDR1 KGHDR and CDR2 SFDVKD. The CDR3 runs 14 residues. After removal of 3 bases from V and 11 bases from J, the junction contained 10 bases not matched to a gene. Here the CDR3 DNA reads TGTGCCACCAGTGATCCTTCCCAGGGGGCGCGGGCTTTCTTT. It specifies CATSDPSQGARAFF.

This chain joins TRBV6-1 and TRBJ2-4, with D tentatively TRBD1 or TRBD2 (5 bases each). With 5 bases removed from V and 9 bases from J, the gap between germline ends came to 8 bases. This CDR3 is 11 amino acids long. Germline V lookup: CDR1 MNHNS, CDR2 SASEGT. CDR3 nucleotides: TGTGCCAGCAGTCCAGGGACCATTCAGTACTTC. Protein: CASSPGTIQYF.

Regarding this clonotype: The CDR3 does not end in the conserved phenylalanine or tryptophan, so this is likely a read error. The limits of the CDR3 on the DNA are not certain, so only TCRdb's listed CDR3 is given. The J gene is TRBJ1-1, the V gene TRBV27; TRBD1, the table's D call, was not compared with the DNA. The germline V gene encodes CDR1 MNHEY and CDR2 SMNVEV (reference sequence). The CDR3 region is 17 residues in length, termini included. CDR3 residues: CASSLEGDSSMNTEACS.

This clonotype came up a few times. This sequence joins TRBV6-4 and TRBJ2-6, with D perhaps matching TRBD2 (7 bases). V was shortened by 7 bases and J by 0 bases, with 22 bases between the two germline ends. This CDR3 is 19 amino acids long. In germline, CDR1 is MRHNA, CDR2 SNTAGT. The CDR3, as DNA: TGTGCCAGCAAACCTCAAGGGGGGGGGGTGTCCTCTGGGGCCAACGTCCTGACTTTC. Encoded protein: CASKPQGGGVSSGANVLTF.

The V and J genes are TRBV13 and TRBJ2-5, with D perhaps given as TRBD1 or TRBD2 (6 bases each). The germline gives CDR1 PRHDT, CDR2 FYEKMQ (reference sequence). The CDR3 loop spans 17 amino acids. V lost 5 bases, J lost 3 bases, and 22 bases lay in between. The chain's CDR3 is CASSGGTLALPEETQYF. For the CDR3, the DNA is TGTGCCAGCAGCGGGGGGACACTGGCTCTCCCCGAAGAGACCCAGTACTTC.

This clonotype was picked up many times. This chain links TRBV9 with TRBJ1-4, with D hard to call. Trimming took 7 bases from V and 5 from J, leaving 15 bases between them. This CDR3 is 14 amino acids long. CDR1 is SGDLS, CDR2 YYNGEE, per germline. The DNA of the CDR3 is TGTGCCAGCGCCCGGTCGGTGGTAAATGAAAAACTGTTTTTT. Encoded protein: CASARSVVNEKLFF.

In DNA, the CDR3 is TGCGCCAGCAGCCCGACTCGGACCGGGGCCGAGCAGTACTTC. Amino acids: CASSPTRTGAEQYF. This rearrangement joins TRBV4-1 to TRBJ2-7; perhaps D is TRBD1 or TRBD2 (5 bases each). CDR1 is MGHRA, CDR2 YSYEKL, per germline. The CDR3 is 14 amino acids. Trimming pared 4 bases from V and 6 bases from J, leaving 16 bases between.

The rearrangement uses TRBV12-3 or TRBV12-4 and TRBJ1-6; D perhaps matches TRBD1 (5 bases). This CDR3 spans 13 amino acids. V shed 3 bases and J shed 12 bases, with 12 bases lying between them. The CDR3 loop is CASSLGIQVPLHF. CDR3 DNA: TGTGCCAGCAGTTTGGGCATACAGGTACCCCTCCACTTT.

The genes are TRBV29-1 and TRBJ2-7; 10 bases line up with TRBD2. This CDR3 has 14 residues. Germline V CDR1 and CDR2: SQVTM, ANQGSEA. With V trimmed by 7 bases and J by 0 bases, 6 bases remained unmatched. The CDR3, as DNA: TGCAGCGCCCTACTAGCGGGAAGCTCCTACGAGCAGTACTTC. Protein: CSALLAGSSYEQYF.

Only a few counts were recorded for this clonotype. The CDR3 bases are TGTGCCAGCACGCCTCGGGGGGGGCGGGACACTGAAGCTTTCTTT. This sequence encodes CASTPRGGRDTEAFF. The rearrangement links TRBV6-1 to TRBJ1-1, with D possibly being TRBD1 (6 bases). V lost 7 bases and J 3 bases, leaving 18 bases between the germline ends. CDR1 MNHNS and CDR2 SASEGT come from the germline V gene. CDR3 length: 15 residues.

This clonotype came up many times. The chain combines TRBV6-1 with TRBJ2-7, with 7 positions matching TRBD1. V lost 7 bases and J lost 0; bases outside the gene matches: 6. Germline-derived CDR1 and CDR2 are MNHNS and SASEGT. The CDR3 is 14 amino acids. The CDR3, as DNA: TGTGCCAGCATCGGGGACAGCCGCTCCTACGAGCAGTACTTC. It is translated as CASIGDSRSYEQYF.

At least ten counts were recorded for this clonotype. The chain has TRBV6-1 and TRBJ1-5; D remains unclear. Trimming shortened V by 6 bases and J by 4 bases, and 10 bases separated the two germline ends. CDR1 and CDR2 from the germline V gene are MNHNS and SASEGT. The CDR3 totals 13 residues. The CDR3 DNA reads TGTGCCAGCAGACAAGCCTTAAATCAGCCCCAGCATTTT. It translates to CASRQALNQPQHF.

This clonotype was recorded many times. This chain connects TRBV11-3 to TRBJ1-2, with a weak D call TRBD1 (5 bases). Germline V gives CDR1 SGHNT, CDR2 YENEEA. CDR3 size: 16 residues. V was cut by 1 base and J by 2 bases, with 14 bases left in between. The CDR3 coding sequence is TGTGCCAGCAGCTTAGTGAAGGGGCGGTCCAACTATGGCTACACCTTC. This gives the protein CASSLVKGRSNYGYTF.

The chain combines TRBV20-1 with TRBJ2-7; 7 bases align to TRBD2. In germline, CDR1 is DFQATT, CDR2 SNEGSKA (reference sequence). The CDR3 loop spans 14 amino acids. Losses at the gene ends were 6 bases for V and 3 bases for J; bases not matched to a gene: 11. The CDR3: CSAQPAGVDYEQYF. CDR3 in DNA: TGCAGTGCCCAGCCTGCGGGAGTAGACTACGAGCAGTACTTC.

This sequence joins TRBV12-5 and TRBJ2-2; 9 bases line up with TRBD1. J gave up 4 bases and V 5 bases, and 8 bases lay outside the gene matches. This CDR3 is built from 16 residues. The V gene's germline CDR1 is LGHNT and CDR2 FRNRAP. CDR3 loop: CASGPDRGKGTGELFF. DNA of the CDR3: TGTGCTAGTGGTCCGGACAGGGGAAAGGGCACCGGGGAGCTGTTTTTT.

This clonotype was counted many times. This rearrangement joins TRBV20-1 to TRBJ2-2, with 7 bases that match TRBD2. Germline V gene sequence: CDR1 DFQATT, CDR2 SNEGSKA (reference sequence). V lost 0 bases and J lost 5; bases outside the gene matches: 3. The CDR3 has 14 residues. The CDR3 bases are TGCAGTGCTAGAGATCCCGGGGGGACCGGGGAGCTGTTTTTT. It specifies CSARDPGGTGELFF.

This sequence joins TRBV6-2 or TRBV6-3 and TRBJ2-6, with D maybe TRBD2 (7 bases). In germline, CDR1 is MNHEY, CDR2 SVGEGT. CDR3 length equals 20 residues. V was cut by 2 bases and J by 0 bases, with 20 bases left in between. The CDR3 sequence is CASSYRGTIHLYSGANVLTF. CDR3 nucleotide sequence: TGTGCCAGCAGTTACAGGGGGACTATCCACCTCTACTCTGGGGCCAACGTCCTGACTTTC.

CDR3 in DNA: TGTGCCAGCAGCTTGAGAATAGCGGGGGGGACCACCGGGGAGCTGTTTTTT. It is translated as CASSLRIAGGTTGELFF. The rearrangement uses TRBV5-4 and TRBJ2-2, with 11 bases that match TRBD2. V lost 1 base, J lost 4 bases, and 6 bases stayed unmatched. Germline values: CDR1 SGHNT, CDR2 YYREEE (reference sequence). The CDR3 covers 17 residues.

This clonotype was counted a single time. The chain joins TRBV29-1 to TRBJ2-2; D is undetermined. Germline values: CDR1 SQVTM, CDR2 ANQGSEA. V lost 6 bases to trimming and J lost 3 bases, with 14 bases between them. The CDR3 sequence is 14 residues long. The CDR3, as DNA: TGCAGCGTCTCCCCGACGGGTTACACCGGGGAGCTGTTTTTT. The encoded protein is CSVSPTGYTGELFF.

This clonotype was seen many times. The rearrangement links TRBV7-8 to TRBJ2-7; TRBD2 agrees at 10 bases. Germline values: CDR1 SGHVS, CDR2 FQNEAQ. CDR3 length equals 16 residues. The V gene end was trimmed by 5 bases and the J gene end by 7 bases; junction bases not matched to a gene: 14. The CDR3 reads CASSTYGAGGPGEQYF. CDR3 bases: TGTGCCAGCAGCACCTACGGAGCGGGGGGGCCGGGGGAGCAGTACTTC.

The rearrangement links TRBV6-5 to TRBJ1-2; the D gene is possibly TRBD1 (5 bases). Trimming pared 0 bases from V and 4 bases from J, leaving 12 bases between. Germline assignment: CDR1 MNHEY and CDR2 SVGAGI. The CDR3 sequence is 15 residues long. The CDR3 DNA follows: TGTGCCAGCAGTTACTCCGGCGGGGCCACCTATGGCTACACCTTC. It encodes CASSYSGGATYGYTF.

This clonotype was seen many times. The CDR3 region has the DNA TGTGCCAGCAGTTTGGACAGTGCCTATGGCTACACCTTC. Translation: CASSLDSAYGYTF. The rearrangement links TRBV27 to TRBJ1-2; possible D gene TRBD1, 6 bases. The germline V and J ends were trimmed by 3 bases and 4 bases, with 9 bases remaining between them. CDR1 is MNHEY and CDR2 is SMNVEV in the germline V gene (reference sequence). The CDR3 totals 13 residues.

This clonotype was recorded many times. The chain's CDR3 is CASSPRTGRSEAFF. CDR3 bases: TGTGCCAGCAGCCCACGGACAGGGCGATCTGAAGCTTTCTTT. The chain uses TRBV12-3 or TRBV12-4 and TRBJ1-1; 8 bases fit TRBD1. The CDR3 is 14 amino acids. J lost 6 bases, V lost 6 bases, and 9 bases had no gene match.

This clonotype was counted at least ten times. The V and J genes are TRBV27 and TRBJ2-7, with D unclear. The V gene's germline CDR1 is MNHEY and CDR2 SMNVEV (reference sequence). V was trimmed by 5 bases and J by 3 bases, leaving 14 bases between them. This CDR3 is 14 amino acids long. The CDR3 sequence is CASSLQFLGYEQYF. The DNA for the CDR3 is TGTGCCAGCAGTCTACAGTTTCTAGGCTACGAGCAGTACTTC.

This clonotype has just a few counts. The chain has TRBV19 and TRBJ2-6; 7 nucleotides line up with TRBD1. V shed 5 bases, J shed 0 bases, and the junction held 4 bases outside the gene matches. Germline CDR1 is LNHDA and CDR2 is SQIVND (reference sequence). This CDR3 contains 16 residues. The CDR3 here is CASSSGQVSGANVLTF. The DNA for the CDR3 is TGTGCCAGTAGTTCAGGACAGGTCTCTGGGGCCAACGTCCTGACTTTC. Combining the CDR3 with reference TRBV19 and TRBJ2-6 gives the whole variable domain DGGITQSPKYLFRKEGQNVTLSCEQNLNHDAMYWYRQDPGQGLRLIYYSQIVNDFQKGDIAEGYSVSREKKESFPLTVTSAQKNPTAFYLCASSSGQVSGANVLTFGAGSRLTVL.

At least ten counts were recorded for this clonotype. This chain links TRBV4-1 with TRBJ1-2, with TRBD1 matching 7 bases. This CDR3 spans 13 amino acids. CDR1 is MGHRA, CDR2 YSYEKL, per germline. V shed 7 bases and J 8 bases; nucleotides not matched to a gene: 10. The CDR3 coding sequence is TGCGCCAGCACCCGGACAGGATTAGGAGGCTACACCTTC. Its protein product is CASTRTGLGGYTF.